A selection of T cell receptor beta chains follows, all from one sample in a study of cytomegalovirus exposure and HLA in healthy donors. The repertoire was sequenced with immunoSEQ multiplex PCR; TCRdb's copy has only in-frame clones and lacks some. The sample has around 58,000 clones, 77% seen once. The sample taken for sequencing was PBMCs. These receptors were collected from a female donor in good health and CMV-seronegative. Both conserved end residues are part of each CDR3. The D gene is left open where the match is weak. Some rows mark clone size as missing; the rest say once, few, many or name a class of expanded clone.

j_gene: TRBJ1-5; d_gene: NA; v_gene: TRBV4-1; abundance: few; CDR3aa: CASSQDGEGGVNQPQHF; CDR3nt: TGCGCCAGCAGCCAAGATGGGGAAGGGGGGGTCAATCAGCCCCAGCATTTT
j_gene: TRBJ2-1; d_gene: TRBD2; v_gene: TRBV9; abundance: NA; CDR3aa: CASSVDGGSNNEQFF; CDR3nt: TGTGCCAGCAGCGTAGATGGCGGGAGTAATAATGAGCAGTTCTTC
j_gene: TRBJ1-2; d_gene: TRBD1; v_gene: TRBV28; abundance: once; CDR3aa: CASSSGQGGLYGYTF; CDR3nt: TGTGCCAGCAGTTCAGGACAGGGGGGCCTCTATGGCTACACCTTC
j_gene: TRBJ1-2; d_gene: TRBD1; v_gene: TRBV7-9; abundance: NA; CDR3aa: CASSLVGGGGYTF; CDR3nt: TGTGCCAGCAGCTTAGTAGGGGGCGGTGGCTACACCTTC
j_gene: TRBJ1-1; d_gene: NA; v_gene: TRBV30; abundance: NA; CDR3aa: CAWTKIANTEAFF; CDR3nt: TGTGCCTGGACCAAGATAGCGAACACTGAAGCTTTCTTT
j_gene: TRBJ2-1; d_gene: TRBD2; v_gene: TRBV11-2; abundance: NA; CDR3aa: CASSPPGAGGSFVKFF; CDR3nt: TGTGCCAGCAGCCCCCCAGGAGCGGGGGGGTCCTTCGTCAAGTTCTTC
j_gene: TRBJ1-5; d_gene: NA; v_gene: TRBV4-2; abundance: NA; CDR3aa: CASSQTTVGPQHF; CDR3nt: TGTGCCAGCAGCCAGACTACCGTGGGACCCCAGCATTTT
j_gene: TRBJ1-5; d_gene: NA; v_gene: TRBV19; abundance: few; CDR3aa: CASSIRVGQPQHF; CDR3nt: TGTGCCAGTAGTATCAGGGTTGGTCAGCCCCAGCATTTT
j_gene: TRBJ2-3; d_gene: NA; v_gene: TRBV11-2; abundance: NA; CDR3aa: CASSFDRRTDTQYF; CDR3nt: TGTGCCAGCAGTTTCGACAGACGCACAGATACGCAGTATTTT
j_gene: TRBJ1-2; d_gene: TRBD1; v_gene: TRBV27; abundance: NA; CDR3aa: CASSIRQGANYGYTF; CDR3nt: TGTGCCAGCAGTATAAGACAGGGAGCCAACTATGGCTACACCTTC
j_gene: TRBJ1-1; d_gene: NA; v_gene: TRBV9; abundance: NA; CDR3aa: CASSVVAGNTEAFF; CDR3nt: TGTGCCAGCAGCGTAGTGGCAGGGAACACTGAAGCTTTCTTT
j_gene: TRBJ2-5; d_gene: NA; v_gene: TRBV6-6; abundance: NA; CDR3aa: CASSLAGQGRETQYF; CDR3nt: TGTGCCAGCAGTTTAGCGGGCCAGGGGAGGGAGACCCAGTACTTC
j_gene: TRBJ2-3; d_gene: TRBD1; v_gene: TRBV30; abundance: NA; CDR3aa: CAWSTGQGASLVPDTQYF; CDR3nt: TGTGCCTGGAGTACGGGACAGGGGGCGTCTTTGGTCCCAGATACGCAGTATTTT
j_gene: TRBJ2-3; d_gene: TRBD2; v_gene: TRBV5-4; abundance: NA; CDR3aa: CASTSRVAGGPRQDTQYF; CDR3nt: TGTGCCAGCACCTCCCGCGTAGCGGGAGGCCCCAGACAGGATACGCAGTATTTT
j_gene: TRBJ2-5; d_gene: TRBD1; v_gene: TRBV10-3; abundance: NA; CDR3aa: CAISDQRQGRNQETQYF; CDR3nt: TGTGCCATCAGTGACCAAAGACAGGGCAGGAACCAAGAGACCCAGTACTTC
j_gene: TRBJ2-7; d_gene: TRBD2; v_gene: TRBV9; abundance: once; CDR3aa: CASSPGAGDLSEQYF; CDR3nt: TGTGCCAGCAGCCCCGGGGCGGGGGACCTTTCCGAGCAGTACTTC
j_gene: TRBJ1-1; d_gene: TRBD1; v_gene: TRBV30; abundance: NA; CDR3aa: CAWSTDRATEAFF; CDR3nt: TGTGCCTGGAGTACGGACAGGGCCACTGAAGCTTTCTTT
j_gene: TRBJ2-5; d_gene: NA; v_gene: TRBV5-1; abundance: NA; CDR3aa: CASSLVSREVEYF; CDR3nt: TGCGCCAGCAGCTTGGTTAGCAGGGAGGTTGAGTACTTC
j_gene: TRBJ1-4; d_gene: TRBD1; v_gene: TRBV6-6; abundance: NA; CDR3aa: CASSYSSGQGREKLFF; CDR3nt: TGTGCCAGCAGTTACTCGTCGGGACAGGGACGCGAAAAACTGTTTTTT
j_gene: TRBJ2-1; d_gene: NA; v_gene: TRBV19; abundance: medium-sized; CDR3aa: CASSNSGASYNEQFF; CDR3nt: TGTGCCAGTAGTAACTCGGGTGCCTCCTACAATGAGCAGTTCTTC
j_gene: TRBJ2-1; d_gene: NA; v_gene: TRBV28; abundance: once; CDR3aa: CASSWGVGGRGSNEQFF; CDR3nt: TGTGCCAGCAGTTGGGGCGTAGGGGGGAGGGGATCCAATGAGCAGTTCTTC
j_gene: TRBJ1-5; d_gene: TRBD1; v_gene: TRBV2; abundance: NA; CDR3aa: CASSGPPGQGYNQPQHF; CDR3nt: TGTGCCAGCAGTGGACCCCCGGGACAGGGGTACAATCAGCCCCAGCATTTT
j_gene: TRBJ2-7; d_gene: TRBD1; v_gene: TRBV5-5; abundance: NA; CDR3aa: CASSQETSDRGGEQYF; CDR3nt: TGTGCCAGCAGTCAGGAGACGTCGGACAGGGGAGGAGAGCAGTACTTC
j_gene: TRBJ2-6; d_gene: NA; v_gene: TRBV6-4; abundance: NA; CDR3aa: CASSEARGSGANVLTF; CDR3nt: TGTGCCAGCAGTGAAGCTAGGGGCTCTGGGGCCAACGTCCTGACTTTC
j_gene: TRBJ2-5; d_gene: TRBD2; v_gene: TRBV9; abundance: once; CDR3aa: CASSVVGLAQETQYF; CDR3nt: TGTGCCAGCAGCGTAGTAGGACTAGCGCAGGAGACCCAGTACTTC
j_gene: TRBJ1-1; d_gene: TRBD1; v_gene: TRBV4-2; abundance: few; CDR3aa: CASSQVGTGAFF; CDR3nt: TGTGCCAGCAGCCAAGTAGGGACAGGAGCTTTCTTT
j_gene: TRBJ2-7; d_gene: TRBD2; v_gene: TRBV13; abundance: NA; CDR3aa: CASSWVGASGGSYEQYF; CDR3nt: TGTGCCAGCAGCTGGGTGGGTGCTAGCGGGGGGAGCTACGAGCAGTACTTC
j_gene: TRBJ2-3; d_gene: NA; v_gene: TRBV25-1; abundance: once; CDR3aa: CASSFTGGGTDTQYF; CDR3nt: TGTGCCAGCAGTTTTACAGGGGGGGGCACAGATACGCAGTATTTT
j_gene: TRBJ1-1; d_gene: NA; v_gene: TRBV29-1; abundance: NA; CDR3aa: CSVGLREAFF; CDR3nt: TGCAGCGTTGGGCTCCGAGAAGCTTTCTTT
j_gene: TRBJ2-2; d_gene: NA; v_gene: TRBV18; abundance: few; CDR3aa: CASSPNPPGQGYTGELFF; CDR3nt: TGTGCCAGCTCACCCAACCCGCCGGGACAAGGTTACACCGGGGAGCTGTTTTTT
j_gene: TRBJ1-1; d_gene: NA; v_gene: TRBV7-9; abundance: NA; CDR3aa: CASSYQTAEAFF; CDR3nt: TGTGCCAGCAGCTACCAGACTGCTGAAGCTTTCTTT
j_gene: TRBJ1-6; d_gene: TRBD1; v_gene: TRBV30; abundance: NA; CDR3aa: CAWSWDRANSPLHF; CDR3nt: TGTGCCTGGAGTTGGGACAGGGCGAATTCACCCCTCCACTTT
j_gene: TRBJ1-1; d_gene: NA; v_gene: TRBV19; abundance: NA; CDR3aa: CASSPSVVVTEAFF; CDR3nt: TGTGCCAGTAGTCCATCAGTGGTTGTGACTGAAGCTTTCTTT
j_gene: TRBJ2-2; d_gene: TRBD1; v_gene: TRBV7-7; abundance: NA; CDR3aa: CATLSGTGNTGELFF; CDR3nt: TGTGCTACCCTATCCGGGACAGGGAACACCGGGGAGCTGTTTTTT
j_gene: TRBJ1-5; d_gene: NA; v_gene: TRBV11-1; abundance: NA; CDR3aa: CASSLQGDQPQHF; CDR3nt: TGTGCCAGCAGCTTACAGGGTGATCAGCCCCAGCATTTT
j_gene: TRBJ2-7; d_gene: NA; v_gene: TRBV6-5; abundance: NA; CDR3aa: CASSYSLGRSYEQYF; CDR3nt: TGTGCCAGCAGTTACTCGTTGGGCCGTTCCTACGAGCAGTACTTC